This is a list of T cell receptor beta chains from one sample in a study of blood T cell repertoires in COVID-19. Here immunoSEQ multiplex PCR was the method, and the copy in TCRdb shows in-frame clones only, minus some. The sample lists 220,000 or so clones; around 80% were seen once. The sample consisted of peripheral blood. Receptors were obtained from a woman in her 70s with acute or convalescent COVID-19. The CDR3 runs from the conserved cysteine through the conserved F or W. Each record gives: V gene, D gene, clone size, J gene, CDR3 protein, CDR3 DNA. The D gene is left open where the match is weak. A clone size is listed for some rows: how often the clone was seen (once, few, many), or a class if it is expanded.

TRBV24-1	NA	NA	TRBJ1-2	CATSRAGGGPYGYTF	TGTGCCACCAGTCGCGCCGGAGGAGGGCCCTATGGCTACACCTTC
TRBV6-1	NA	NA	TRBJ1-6	CASSAASGDRRSPLHF	TGTGCCAGCAGTGCCGCCTCGGGGGATCGTCGGTCACCCCTCCACTTT
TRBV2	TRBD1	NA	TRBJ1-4	CASSARGRGSEKLFF	TGTGCCAGCAGTGCCAGGGGGCGCGGGAGCGAAAAACTGTTTTTT
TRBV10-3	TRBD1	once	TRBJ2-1	CATADRDNEQFF	TGTGCCACCGCGGACAGGGACAATGAGCAGTTCTTC
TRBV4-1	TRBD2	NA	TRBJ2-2	CASSHVAGGGTGELFF	TGCGCCAGCAGCCACGTAGCGGGAGGCGGCACCGGGGAGCTGTTTTTT
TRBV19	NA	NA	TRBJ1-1	CASRRVMNTEAFF	TGTGCCAGTAGGAGAGTCATGAACACTGAAGCTTTCTTT
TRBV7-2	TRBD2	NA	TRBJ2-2	CASSGLAGGAGELFF	TGTGCCAGCAGCGGACTAGCGGGAGGGGCCGGGGAGCTGTTTTTT
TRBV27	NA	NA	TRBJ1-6	CASSQLRDTYNSPLHF	TGTGCCAGCAGTCAACTTCGAGATACCTATAATTCACCCCTCCACTTT
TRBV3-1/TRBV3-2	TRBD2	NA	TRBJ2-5	CASSQQTSGYQETQYF	TGTGCCAGCAGCCAACAGACTAGCGGGTACCAAGAGACCCAGTACTTC
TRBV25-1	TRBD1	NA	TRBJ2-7	CASSDQGQGRYEQYF	TGTGCCAGCAGTGACCAGGGACAGGGCCGGTACGAGCAGTACTTC
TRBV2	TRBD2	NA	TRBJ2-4	CASKSSGSGDIQYF	TGTGCCAGCAAGTCTAGCGGGAGTGGGGACATTCAGTACTTC
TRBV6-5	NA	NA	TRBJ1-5	CASRAQGSGPQHF	TGTGCCAGCAGGGCCCAGGGAAGTGGGCCCCAGCATTTT
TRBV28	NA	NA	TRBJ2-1	CASSPSRQFPTQFF	TGTGCCAGCAGTCCCTCGAGACAGTTTCCTACCCAGTTCTTC
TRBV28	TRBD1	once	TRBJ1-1	CASSFRGDRNTEAFF	TGTGCCAGCAGTTTTAGGGGGGACAGAAACACTGAAGCTTTCTTT
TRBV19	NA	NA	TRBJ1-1	CASSPQVMNTEAFF	TGTGCCAGTAGTCCGCAGGTGATGAACACTGAAGCTTTCTTT
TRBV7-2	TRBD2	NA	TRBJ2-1	CASRYSAGTSGQFF	TGTGCCAGCAGGTACTCTGCGGGGACTAGCGGGCAGTTCTTC
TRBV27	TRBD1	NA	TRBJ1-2	CASSSGTGANYGYTF	TGTGCCAGCAGTTCAGGGACAGGGGCTAACTATGGCTACACCTTC
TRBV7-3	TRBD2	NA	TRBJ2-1	CASSFSSGSNEQFF	TGTGCCAGCAGCTTTTCGAGCGGGAGTAATGAGCAGTTCTTC
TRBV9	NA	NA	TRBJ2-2	CASSVQGGGELFF	TGTGCCAGCAGCGTCCAGGGGGGCGGGGAGCTGTTTTTT
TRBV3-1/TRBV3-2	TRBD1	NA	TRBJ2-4	CASSLRQGQGNIQYF	TGTGCCAGCAGCCTCCGACAGGGGCAGGGAAACATTCAGTACTTC
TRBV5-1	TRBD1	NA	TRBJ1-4	CASSLGTGYSANEKLFF	TGCGCCAGCAGCTTGGGGACAGGCTACAGTGCGAATGAAAAACTGTTTTTT
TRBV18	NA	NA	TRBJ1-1	CASSPPTGQTEAFF	TGTGCCAGCTCTCCCCCGACAGGTCAAACTGAAGCTTTCTTT
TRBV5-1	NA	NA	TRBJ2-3	CASSLFLAADTQYF	TGCGCCAGCAGCTTGTTCCTAGCAGCAGATACGCAGTATTTT
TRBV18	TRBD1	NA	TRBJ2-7	CASSPRGQGAEKTSTEQYF	TGTGCCAGCTCACCTAGAGGGCAGGGGGCCGAAAAGACCTCCACCGAGCAGTACTTC
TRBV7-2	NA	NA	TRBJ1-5	CASSSREGNQPQHF	TGTGCCAGCAGCTCCAGGGAGGGCAATCAGCCCCAGCATTTT
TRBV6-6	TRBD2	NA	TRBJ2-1	CASSSVAGGQGEQFF	TGTGCCAGCAGTTCCGTAGCGGGAGGCCAGGGTGAGCAGTTCTTC
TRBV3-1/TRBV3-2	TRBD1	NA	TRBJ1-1	CASSTQGDGTEAFF	TGTGCCAGCAGCACGCAGGGGGACGGCACTGAAGCTTTCTTT
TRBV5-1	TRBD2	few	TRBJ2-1	CASSRNPSGRALGNEQFF	TGCGCCAGCAGCCGCAACCCTAGCGGGAGGGCCCTGGGCAATGAGCAGTTCTTC
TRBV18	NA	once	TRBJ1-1	CASSPGGGRTEAFF	TGTGCCAGCTCACCTGGGGGGGGACGCACTGAAGCTTTCTTT
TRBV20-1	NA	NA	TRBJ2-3	CSARGDTQYF	TGCAGTGCCCGCGGAGATACGCAGTATTTT
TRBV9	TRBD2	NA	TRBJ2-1	CASSVGEGTSGIYNEQFF	TGTGCCAGCAGCGTAGGTGAGGGGACTAGCGGGATATACAATGAGCAGTTCTTC
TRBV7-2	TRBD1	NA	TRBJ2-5	CASSLWDRRETQYF	TGTGCCAGCAGCCTCTGGGACAGGAGGGAGACCCAGTACTTC